This T cell receptor (beta chain) was recovered during a study of response to subunit inactivated influenza vaccine. The CDR3 runs to 13 residues. Between the trimmed V and J ends, which lost 8 bases and 5 bases, there was a span of 16 bases. The V gene's germline CDR1 is MGHDK and CDR2 SYGVNS. TCRdb redid the calling of the RT-PCR reads with MiXCR, one entry per CDR3 protein. This table holds hundreds of thousands of distinct CDR3 sequences, around 13% found once. Overall study results and limits: T cells newly recruited by each seasonal influenza vaccination are few, the authors suggested.

About this clonotype itself: Its antigen is as yet unknown.

The TCR originated in a man aged 50-60 years who received an inactivated influenza vaccine. The sample in question was PBMCs from blood, obtained 14 to 15 days before vaccination. The V gene is TRBV25-1, the J gene TRBJ2-7; D perhaps matches TRBD1 (5 bases). The CDR3 is CASPPPRAHEQYF. The CDR3, as DNA: TGTGCCAGCCCCCCCCCCAGGGCCCACGAGCAGTACTTC.